The source of this TCR beta chain is a study of regulatory T cells in long-lasting Graves disease. The sample's time point: newly diagnosed GD, antithyroid drugs for less than 3 months. PBMCs provided the RNA from which the TCR library was made. Arm-PCR with iRepertoire HTBI primers amplified the CDR3 regions for these TCR beta libraries. TCRdb passed the multiplex PCR reads through MiXCR, listing each CDR3 protein once. The sample includes approximately 490,000 distinct CDR3 sequences, around 15% seen only once; the top ten take approximately 12%. This clonotype was detected a few times. A read error may explain this, as a much larger clone is one base away. These records were also assigned to another study, of T cells in Graves' hyperthyroidism and ophthalmopathy.

This TCR came from a man aged 35 to 55 with Graves disease. Sequenced material: peripheral blood mononuclear cells (PBMCs), taken at new diagnosis, from a patient treated with antithyroid drugs.

The CDR3 loop reads CSARAPTRGYEQYF. CDR3 DNA sequence: TGCAGTGCTAGAGCTCCAACAAGGGGCTACGAGCAGTACTTC. This chain links TRBV20-1 with TRBJ2-7, with D perhaps TRBD1 (5 bases). CDR1 and CDR2 from the germline V gene are DFQATT and SNEGSKA (reference sequence). The ends were cut back, 1 base at V and 3 bases at J, with 13 bases in the middle. This CDR3 comprises 14 residues.